These T cell receptor beta chains were read from a single sample in a study of cytotoxic CD8 clonotypes in ibrutinib-treated CLL. The method was immunoSEQ multiplex PCR; TCRdb's version includes in-frame clones alone and lacks a portion of them. Among 58,000 or so clones listed, approximately 54% were seen once. Sequenced here: PBMCs, sampled after 12 months of ibrutinib treatment. The receptors were gathered from a human donor with chronic lymphocytic leukemia. CDR3s include the opening cysteine and the closing phenylalanine or tryptophan. The D gene is left open where the match is weak. Where a row states a size, it is once, few, many or the class of an expanded clone; other rows omit it.

v_call,clone_size,j_call,cdr3_length,d_call,cdr3_nt,cdr3_aa
TRBV5-6,-,TRBJ1-1,15,-,TGTGCCAGCAGCCTACGAGTGGGGGCAGGGACTGAAGCTTTCTTT,CASSLRVGAGTEAFF
TRBV19,few,TRBJ2-3,17,-,TGTGCCAGTAGTACGGCCATGGGAGGCAGGGGCACAGATACGCAGTATTTT,CASSTAMGGRGTDTQYF
TRBV5-1,-,TRBJ2-3,15,-,TGCGCCAGCAGCGCGGGACCAAGAAGCACAGATACGCAGTATTTT,CASSAGPRSTDTQYF
TRBV5-1,once,TRBJ2-1,15,-,TGCGCCAGCAGCTTAGGAGCGGGTGGGGACAATGAGCAGTTCTTC,CASSLGAGGDNEQFF
TRBV30,few,TRBJ1-3,14,-,TGTGCCTGGACCAGTCAGGGAGCAGGAAACACCATATATTTT,CAWTSQGAGNTIYF
TRBV7-6,few,TRBJ1-6,13,-,TGTGCCATCAGCTCAGGGGCTAATTCACCCCTCCACTTT,CAISSGANSPLHF
TRBV9,-,TRBJ2-3,13,-,TGTGCCAGCAGCACTCGGGACACAGATACGCAGTATTTT,CASSTRDTDTQYF
TRBV6-1,few,TRBJ2-6,13,-,TGTGCCAGCAGCCCGGCTGGGGCCAACGTCCTGACTTTC,CASSPAGANVLTF
TRBV7-8,-,TRBJ2-3,15,TRBD2,TGTGCCAGCAGCGCGGGACTAGCGGGGGTAGATACGCAGTATTTT,CASSAGLAGVDTQYF
TRBV18,-,TRBJ1-1,13,-,TGTGCCAGCTCAATCTCCGGAAACACTGAAGCTTTCTTT,CASSISGNTEAFF
TRBV5-1,-,TRBJ1-3,14,TRBD1,TGCGCCAGCAGCTCTGACAGGGCTGGAAACACCATATATTTT,CASSSDRAGNTIYF
TRBV7-9,-,TRBJ1-4,13,-,TGTGCCAGCAGCCGTACAACTAATGAAAAACTGTTTTTT,CASSRTTNEKLFF
TRBV30,-,TRBJ2-7,13,-,TGTGCCTGGAGTGTACTCCACGGGAACGAGCAGTACTTC,CAWSVLHGNEQYF
TRBV7-9,-,TRBJ2-2,17,TRBD2,TGTGCCAGCAGCTTTGGGACTAGCGGGAGGAACACCGGGGAGCTGTTTTTT,CASSFGTSGRNTGELFF
TRBV29-1,-,TRBJ2-1,12,-,TGCAGCGTTGAATCAGGGTGGGGTGAGCAGTTCTTC,CSVESGWGEQFF
TRBV5-6,-,TRBJ2-3,15,-,TGTGCCAGCAGGCTTGGGCCGCTGCGGACAGATACGCAGTATTTT,CASRLGPLRTDTQYF
TRBV6-6,many,TRBJ2-7,16,-,TGTGCCAGCAGTTACTCGATCACCGACAGGTCCTACGAGCAGTACTTC,CASSYSITDRSYEQYF
TRBV11-3,-,TRBJ2-7,15,TRBD2,TGTGCCAGCAGCTTTAGGAGCGGGGAAGGCTACGAGCAGTACTTC,CASSFRSGEGYEQYF
TRBV11-3,many,TRBJ2-3,13,-,TGTGCCAGCAGCTTGACAACCGCGGATACGCAGTATTTT,CASSLTTADTQYF
TRBV4-2,-,TRBJ1-1,14,-,TGTGCCAGCAGCCAAGGTGGGTTCGGCACTGAAGCTTTCTTT,CASSQGGFGTEAFF
TRBV5-6,-,TRBJ2-5,13,-,TGTGCCAGCAGCTCCGACACCCATGAGACCCAGTACTTC,CASSSDTHETQYF
TRBV27,once,TRBJ2-2,13,-,TGTGCCAGCAGTTTATTCTTTCCCGGGGAGCTGTTTTTT,CASSLFFPGELFF
TRBV11-1,few,TRBJ2-1,13,-,TGTGCCAGCAGCTCGACCCAATACAATGAGCAGTTCTTC,CASSSTQYNEQFF
TRBV25-1,few,TRBJ1-2,13,-,TGTGCCAGCAGTGATCTGGACGGCTATGGCTACACCTTC,CASSDLDGYGYTF
TRBV27,few,TRBJ2-2,11,-,TGTGCCATCGGGATTTCCGGGGAGCTGTTTTTT,CAIGISGELFF
TRBV11-3,-,TRBJ2-2,17,TRBD1,TGTGCCAGCAGCTTCACCGGGACAGGGCGGAACACCGGGGAGCTGTTTTTT,CASSFTGTGRNTGELFF
TRBV6-5,-,TRBJ2-5,14,TRBD1,TGTGCCAGCAGGCAGACAGGGGGCCACGAGACCCAGTACTTC,CASRQTGGHETQYF
TRBV5-8,-,TRBJ2-1,12,TRBD1,TGTGCCAGCAGCATCGGGACAGGCAGCCCGTTCTTC,CASSIGTGSPFF